Reported below is one T cell receptor beta chain. What it recognizes is unknown. Trimming took 2 bases from V and 0 from J, leaving 17 bases between them. CDR1 SGHAT and CDR2 FQNNGV come from the germline V gene. The CDR3 runs to 17 residues. As defined, naive CD8 cells were CD45RO-negative and positively selected for CCR7, with terminally differentiated effector memory CD45RA+ cells excluded. Here immunoSEQ multiplex PCR was the method, and the copy in TCRdb shows in-frame clones only, minus some. The table has about 1,900,000 clones, about 95% seen once. This sample was taken from a study of shared clonotypes between healthy human individuals. General observations from the study: In contrast to clonotypes shared by all four donors, non-shared clonotypes had lower generation probabilities. Only blood was sampled; tissue repertoires likely differ.

The sequence came from a man aged 18 to 35 in good health. The sample consisted of naive CD8+ T cells sorted from blood. V is TRBV11-2 and J is TRBJ2-7, with a weak D call TRBD2 (6 bases). The CDR3 region is CASSLWGVGILSYEQYF. The CDR3 nucleotides are TGTGCCAGCAGCTTATGGGGGGTTGGGATACTCTCCTACGAGCAGTACTTC.